This record looks at one TCR beta chain sequence and its context. Peripheral blood CD8+ and CD4+ T cells were profiled by TCR beta sequencing. Reverse transcription of roughly 0.5 to 1 ug RNA was performed with random hexamers. TCRdb reprocessed the immunoSEQ multiplex PCR reads via MiXCR and lists one record per CDR3 protein. The sample has about 150,000 distinct CDR3 sequences; about 94% are singletons. This CDR3 region has 14 residues. The V end was cut by 8 bases, the J end by 4 bases, with 15 bases between. Per the germline V gene, CDR1 is MDHEN and CDR2 is SYDVKM. The data belong to a study of CD8 T cells in Susac syndrome.

This TCR was recovered from a human donor with multiple sclerosis. The chain carries TRBV28 and TRBJ2-1, with no clear D. The sequenced sample was CD8+ T cells from PBMCs. CDR3 in DNA: TGTGCCAGCCTCGACGCAGGCGCATACAATGAGCAGTTCTTC. Its translation: CASLDAGAYNEQFF.